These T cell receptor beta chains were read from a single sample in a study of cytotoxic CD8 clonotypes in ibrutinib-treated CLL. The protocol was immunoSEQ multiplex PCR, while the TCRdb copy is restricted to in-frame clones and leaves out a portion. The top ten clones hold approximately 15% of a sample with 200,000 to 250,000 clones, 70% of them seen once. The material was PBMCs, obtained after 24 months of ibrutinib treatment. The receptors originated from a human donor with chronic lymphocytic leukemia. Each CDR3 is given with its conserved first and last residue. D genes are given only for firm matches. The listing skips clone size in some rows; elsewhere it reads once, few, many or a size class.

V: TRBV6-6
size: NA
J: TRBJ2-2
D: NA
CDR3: CASSYSIGAGELFF
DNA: TGTGCCAGCAGTTACTCGATAGGGGCCGGGGAGCTGTTTTTT

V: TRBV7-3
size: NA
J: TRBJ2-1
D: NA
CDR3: CASKDRSYNEQFF
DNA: TGTGCCAGCAAGGACCGCTCCTACAATGAGCAGTTCTTC

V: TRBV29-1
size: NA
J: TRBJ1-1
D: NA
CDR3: CSVEDLNTEAFF
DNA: TGCAGCGTTGAAGATCTAAACACTGAAGCTTTCTTT

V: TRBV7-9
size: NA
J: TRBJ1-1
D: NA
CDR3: CASSLGQGDTEAFF
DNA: TGTGCCAGCAGCTTGGGCCAGGGAGACACTGAAGCTTTCTTT

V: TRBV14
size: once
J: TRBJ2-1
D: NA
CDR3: CASSQGVRSYNEQFF
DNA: TGTGCCAGCAGCCAAGGGGTACGCTCCTACAATGAGCAGTTCTTC

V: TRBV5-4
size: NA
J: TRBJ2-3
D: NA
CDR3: CASSLDTVFDTQYF
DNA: TGTGCCAGCAGCTTGGATACAGTCTTCGATACGCAGTATTTT

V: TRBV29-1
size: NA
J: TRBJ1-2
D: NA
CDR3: CSVLAIGEGGNYGYTF
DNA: TGCAGCGTCCTTGCTATCGGCGAGGGGGGTAACTATGGCTACACCTTC

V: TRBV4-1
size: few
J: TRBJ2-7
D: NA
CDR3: CASSQGGVYEQYF
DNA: TGCGCCAGCAGCCAAGGTGGAGTCTACGAGCAGTACTTC

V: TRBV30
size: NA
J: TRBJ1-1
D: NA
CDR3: CAWSTGRAEAFF
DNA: TGTGCCTGGAGCACAGGGCGGGCTGAAGCTTTCTTT

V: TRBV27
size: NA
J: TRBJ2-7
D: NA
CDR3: CASGLGGSYEQYF
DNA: TGTGCCAGCGGATTAGGGGGTTCCTACGAGCAGTACTTC

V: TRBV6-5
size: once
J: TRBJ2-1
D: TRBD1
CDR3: CASSPGGPSNEQFF
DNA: TGTGCCAGCAGTCCAGGGGGCCCTTCCAATGAGCAGTTCTTC

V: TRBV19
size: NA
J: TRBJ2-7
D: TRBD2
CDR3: CATRTSGRASDEQYF
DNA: TGTGCCACCCGGACTAGCGGGAGGGCCTCCGACGAGCAGTACTTC

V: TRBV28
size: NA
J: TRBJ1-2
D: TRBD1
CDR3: CASSLGQEVYGYTF
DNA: TGTGCCAGCAGTCTAGGACAGGAGGTCTATGGCTACACCTTC

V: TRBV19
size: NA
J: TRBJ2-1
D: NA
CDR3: CASSPGGVNEQFF
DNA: TGTGCCAGTAGCCCCGGGGGAGTCAATGAGCAGTTCTTC

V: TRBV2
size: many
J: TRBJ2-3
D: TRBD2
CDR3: CARGGSGRQDTQYF
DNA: TGTGCCAGGGGGGGTAGCGGGAGGCAAGATACGCAGTATTTT

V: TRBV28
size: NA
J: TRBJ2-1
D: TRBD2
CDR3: CASSTLAGHSYNEQFF
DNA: TGTGCCAGCAGTACCCTAGCGGGGCACTCCTACAATGAGCAGTTCTTC

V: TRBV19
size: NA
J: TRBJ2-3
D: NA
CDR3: CASRGGTGWTDTQYF
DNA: TGTGCCAGTAGGGGGGGAACGGGTTGGACAGATACGCAGTATTTT

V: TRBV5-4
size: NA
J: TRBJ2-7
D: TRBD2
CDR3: CASSLSLTSGRGEQYF
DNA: TGTGCCAGCAGCCTTTCCTTGACTAGCGGGAGAGGCGAGCAGTACTTC

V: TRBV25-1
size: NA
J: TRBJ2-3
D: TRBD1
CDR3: CASSEPDRGTDTQYF
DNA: TGTGCCAGCAGTGAGCCGGACAGGGGAACAGATACGCAGTATTTT

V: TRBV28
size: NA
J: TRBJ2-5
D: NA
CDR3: CASTPRGSQETQYF
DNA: TGTGCCAGCACCCCTCGGGGGTCACAAGAGACCCAGTACTTC

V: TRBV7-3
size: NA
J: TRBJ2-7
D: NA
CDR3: CASSLRGGSSYEQYF
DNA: TGTGCCAGCAGCTTGAGAGGCGGTAGCTCCTACGAGCAGTACTTC

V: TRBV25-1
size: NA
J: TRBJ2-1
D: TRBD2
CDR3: CASSVGTRSLFF
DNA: TGTGCCAGCAGTGTAGGGACTAGGTCGCTGTTCTTC

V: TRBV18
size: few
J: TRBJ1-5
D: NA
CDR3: CASSPLEENQPQHF
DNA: TGTGCCAGCTCACCACTTGAGGAGAATCAGCCCCAGCATTTT

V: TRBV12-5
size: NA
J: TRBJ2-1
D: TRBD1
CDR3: CASENSWTGGGNEQFF
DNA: TGTGCTAGTGAAAATTCCTGGACAGGGGGCGGCAATGAGCAGTTCTTC

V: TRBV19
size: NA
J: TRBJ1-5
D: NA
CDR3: CASSSSRAGQQPQHF
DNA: TGTGCCAGTAGTAGTTCCAGGGCAGGGCAGCAGCCCCAGCATTTT

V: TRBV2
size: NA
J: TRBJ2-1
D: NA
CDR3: CASRTINEQFF
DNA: TGTGCCAGCAGGACAATTAATGAGCAGTTCTTC

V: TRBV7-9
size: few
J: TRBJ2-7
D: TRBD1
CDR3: CASSLWTGAHEQYF
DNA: TGTGCCAGCAGCTTATGGACAGGGGCCCATGAGCAGTACTTC

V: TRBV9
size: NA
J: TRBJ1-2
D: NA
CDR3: CASSEPESTGTNYGYTF
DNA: TGTGCCAGCAGCGAGCCTGAATCGACAGGAACTAACTATGGCTACACCTTC

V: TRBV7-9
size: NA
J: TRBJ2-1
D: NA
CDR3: CASSSQGNEQFF
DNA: TGTGCCAGCAGCTCCCAGGGGAATGAGCAGTTCTTC

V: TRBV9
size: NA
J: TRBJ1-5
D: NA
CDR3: CASSATGAYQPQHF
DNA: TGTGCCAGCAGCGCGACAGGAGCCTATCAGCCCCAGCATTTT

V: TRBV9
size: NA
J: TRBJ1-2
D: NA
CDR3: CASQGQAYYGYTF
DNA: TGTGCCAGCCAGGGGCAGGCCTACTATGGCTACACCTTC

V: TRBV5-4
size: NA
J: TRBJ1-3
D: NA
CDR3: CASSLVEGSGNTIYF
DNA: TGTGCCAGCAGCTTGGTGGAGGGGAGTGGAAACACCATATATTTT

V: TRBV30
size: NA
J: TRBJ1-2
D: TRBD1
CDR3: CAWSRDRVQNYGYTF
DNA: TGTGCCTGGAGTCGGGACAGGGTTCAGAACTATGGCTACACCTTC

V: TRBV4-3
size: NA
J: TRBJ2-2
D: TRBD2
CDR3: CASSQGRLAGGAGELFF
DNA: TGCGCCAGCAGCCAAGGGCGACTAGCGGGAGGGGCCGGGGAGCTGTTTTTT

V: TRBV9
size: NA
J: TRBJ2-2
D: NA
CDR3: CASSVTGFGELFF
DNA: TGTGCCAGCAGCGTAACGGGATTCGGGGAGCTGTTTTTT

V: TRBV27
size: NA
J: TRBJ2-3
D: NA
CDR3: CASSLWDSTDTQYF
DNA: TGTGCCAGCAGTTTGTGGGATTCTACAGATACGCAGTATTTT